The T cell receptor (beta chain) under discussion was sequenced for a study of cytotoxic CD8 clonotypes in ibrutinib-treated CLL. This clone was seen once. The V and J ends lost 0 bases and 3 bases, in that order; junction bases with no gene match: 7. Per the germline V gene, CDR1 is SGHAT and CDR2 is FQNNGV. This CDR3 comprises 17 residues. Clones were sequenced by immunoSEQ multiplex PCR, and TCRdb holds only the in-frame ones, with some missing. The table includes some 200,000 clones, approximately 70% detected once. The sequence was obtained from a human donor with chronic lymphocytic leukemia. This chain joins TRBV11-2 and TRBJ1-4, with 7 positions matching TRBD1. The sequences come from PBMCs, collected after 12 months of ibrutinib treatment. The CDR3 DNA is TGTGCCAGCAGCTTAGAATTCTGGACAGGCTCTAATGAAAAACTGTTTTTT. Translation gives CASSLEFWTGSNEKLFF.